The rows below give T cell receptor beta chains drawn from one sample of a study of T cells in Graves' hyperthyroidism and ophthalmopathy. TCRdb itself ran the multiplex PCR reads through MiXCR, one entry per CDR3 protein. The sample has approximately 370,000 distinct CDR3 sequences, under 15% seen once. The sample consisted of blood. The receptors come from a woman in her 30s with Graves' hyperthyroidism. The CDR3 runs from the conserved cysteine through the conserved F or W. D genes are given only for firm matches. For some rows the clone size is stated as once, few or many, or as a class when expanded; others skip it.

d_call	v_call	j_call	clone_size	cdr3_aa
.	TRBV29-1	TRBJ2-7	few	CSVEERGISSYEQYF
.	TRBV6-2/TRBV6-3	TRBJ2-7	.	CASNLPGTASYKQYF
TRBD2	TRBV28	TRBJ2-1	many	CASSMTSGIYDEQFF
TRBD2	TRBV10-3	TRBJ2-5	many	CAIQPGLAETQYF
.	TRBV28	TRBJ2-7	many	CASSLPLVEASFYEQYF
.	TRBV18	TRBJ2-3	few	CASSPTESTDTQYF
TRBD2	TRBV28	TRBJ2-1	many	CASRMGGTSSYNEQFF
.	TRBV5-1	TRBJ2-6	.	CASSPTSPSSSGANVLTF
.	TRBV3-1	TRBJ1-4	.	CASSQDPGFFEKLFF
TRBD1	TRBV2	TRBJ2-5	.	CASTTGTGSQETQYF
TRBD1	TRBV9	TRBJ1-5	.	CASRPQGQGKIQPQHF
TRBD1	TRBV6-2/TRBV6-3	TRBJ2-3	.	CASMGRQGATDTQYF
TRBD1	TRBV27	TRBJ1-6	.	CASRRGDSLSPLHF
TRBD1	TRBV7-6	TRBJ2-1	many	CASSLTGGGYNEQFF
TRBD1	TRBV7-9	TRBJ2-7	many	CASSLATGGTYEQYF
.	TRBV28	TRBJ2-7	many	CASSLRSWEQYF
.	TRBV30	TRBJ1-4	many	CAWSVPGLDEKLFF
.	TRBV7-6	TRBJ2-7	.	CASSRTEGMDEQYF
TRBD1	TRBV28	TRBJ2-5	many	CASSQPGQAAETQYF
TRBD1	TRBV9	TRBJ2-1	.	CASSKSGQGLAEQFF
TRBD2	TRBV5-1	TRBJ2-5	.	CASRMGLGPQETQYF
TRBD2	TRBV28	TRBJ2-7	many	CASSQTLAGPYEQYF
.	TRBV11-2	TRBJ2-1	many	CASSFRGFEQFF
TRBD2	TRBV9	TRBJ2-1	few	CASSVVGASGRSYNEQFF
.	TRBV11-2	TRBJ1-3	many	CASSLGTGGNTIYF
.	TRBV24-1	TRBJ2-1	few	CATSDLSSSYNEQFF
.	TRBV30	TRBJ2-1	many	CAWSVRSGLNEQFF
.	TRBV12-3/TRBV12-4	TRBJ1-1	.	CASSLGVEAFF